These 32 T cell receptor beta chains were all obtained from the same sample, sequenced in a study of T cells after yellow fever vaccination. Via MiXCR, TCRdb re-called the 5' RACE reads, giving one row per CDR3 protein. The sample has some 500,000 distinct CDR3 sequences; approximately 12% are singletons. The specimen comprised PBMCs, sampled on the day of the yellow fever booster vaccination. The receptors come from a man aged 30-40 years who received the YFV17D yellow fever vaccine.

The chain combines TRBV20-1 with TRBJ2-2; 11 bases align to TRBD2. V gave up 5 bases and J gave up 1 base; unmatched junction bases: 3. The CDR3 totals 15 residues. From germline, CDR1 is DFQATT and CDR2 SNEGSKA (reference sequence). The CDR3 nucleotides read TGCAGTGCTGCAACTAGCGGGGGGAACACCGGGGAGCTGTTTTTT. This gives the protein CSAATSGGNTGELFF.

This chain links TRBV7-9 with TRBJ2-3; tentatively, D is TRBD2 (6 bases). Trimming stripped 5 bases from V and 2 bases from J, with 20 bases between. Germline CDR1 reads SEHNR; CDR2 reads FQNEAQ (reference sequence). This CDR3 comprises 17 residues. This chain's CDR3 is CASSPLMVRGNTDTQYF. The CDR3 region has the DNA TGTGCCAGCAGCCCCCTTATGGTGCGGGGAAACACAGATACGCAGTATTTT.

This clonotype was counted between two and nine times. CDR3 DNA: TGTGCCAGCTCACCACCGGGGGAGAGGCAGTTCTTC. The encoded protein is CASSPPGERQFF. The chain couples TRBV18 to TRBJ2-1; D possibly matches TRBD1 or TRBD2 (5 bases each). CDR1 KGHSH and CDR2 LQKENI come from the germline V gene. The V gene lost 0 bases and the J gene lost 12 bases, with 9 bases spanning the gap. The CDR3 sequence is 12 residues long.

This sequence joins TRBV4-1 and TRBJ2-5, with 14 bases lining up with TRBD2. The CDR3 covers 18 residues. The trim removed 4 bases at V and 5 bases at J, leaving 12 bases unmatched. Germline lookup yields CDR1 MGHRA and CDR2 YSYEKL. The CDR3 is CASSPRLAGGPASETQYF. The CDR3 bases are TGCGCCAGCAGCCCACGACTAGCGGGAGGGCCCGCGAGTGAGACCCAGTACTTC.

Only a few counts were recorded for this clonotype. V usage is TRBV25-1 and J usage is TRBJ2-1; D possibly uses TRBD1 or TRBD2 (6 bases each). Germline V CDR1 and CDR2: MGHDK, SYGVNS. The CDR3 loop spans 15 amino acids. V was pared by 6 bases and J by 5 bases, with 17 bases between. The CDR3 here is CASRSMWRGNNEQFF. The CDR3 DNA reads TGTGCCAGCAGAAGTATGTGGAGGGGGAACAATGAGCAGTTCTTC.

This clonotype occurred a few times. The J gene is TRBJ2-2, the V gene TRBV27; possibly TRBD1 for D (6 bases). The CDR3 covers 18 residues. V was pared by 3 bases and J by 1 base, with 18 bases between. Germline V gene data show CDR1 as MNHEY and CDR2 as SMNVEV (reference sequence). CDR3 DNA: TGTGCCAGCAGTTTTCTAATCGTCAGGGGAAAGAACACCGGGGAGCTGTTTTTT. This encodes CASSFLIVRGKNTGELFF.

This chain joins TRBV5-1 and TRBJ2-1; D gene unclear. This CDR3 has 17 residues. The germline V and J ends were trimmed by 0 bases and 0 bases, with 13 bases remaining between them. CDR1 is SGHRS, CDR2 YFSETQ, per germline. The CDR3 region is CASSLGLTGPSYNEQFF. The CDR3 nucleotides are TGCGCCAGCAGCTTGGGCCTGACTGGACCCTCCTACAATGAGCAGTTCTTC.

This clonotype has more than one count but fewer than ten. The chain couples TRBV19 to TRBJ2-1; D tentatively reads TRBD1 or TRBD2 (6 bases each). This CDR3 contains 17 residues. Per germline, CDR1 LNHDA and CDR2 SQIVND (reference sequence). Trimming left V 7 bases short and J 3 bases short, with 22 bases between. The CDR3 bases are TGTGCCAGTACCCCCCGGGGGCCTAGCGCGGACTACAATGAGCAGTTCTTC. It codes for CASTPRGPSADYNEQFF.

The rearrangement links TRBV20-1 to TRBJ2-1; D may be TRBD1 or TRBD2 (5 bases each). Trimming removed 6 bases from V and 7 bases from J, with 28 bases in between. CDR3 length equals 17 residues. Germline V lookup: CDR1 DFQATT, CDR2 SNEGSKA (reference sequence). CDR3 in DNA: TGCAGTGCCCCAGGGAGTGGTTTTAGCCACTTGTCAAATGAGCAGTTCTTC. Encoded protein: CSAPGSGFSHLSNEQFF.

The rearrangement joins TRBV28 to TRBJ2-7; possibly TRBD1 for D (5 bases). There are 13 residues in the CDR3. CDR1 and CDR2 (germline): MDHEN, SYDVKM. With 8 bases removed from V and 1 base from J, the gap between germline ends came to 12 bases. The CDR3 nucleotides are TGTGCCAGCGGGGCGGTGCCGTCCTACGAGCAGTACTTC. Protein: CASGAVPSYEQYF.

The V gene is TRBV28, the J gene TRBJ2-3; no firm D call. V lost 7 bases, J lost 4 bases, and 15 bases lay in between. CDR1 and CDR2 from the germline V gene are MDHEN and SYDVKM. The CDR3 is made up of 14 amino acids. CDR3 in amino acids: CASKSLGPADTQYF. For the CDR3, the DNA is TGTGCCAGCAAAAGTTTAGGCCCAGCAGATACGCAGTATTTT.

This clonotype was observed many times. The J gene is TRBJ2-7, the V gene TRBV5-1; D unresolved. Germline V gives CDR1 SGHRS, CDR2 YFSETQ. V was clipped by 4 bases and J by 0 bases, with 17 bases between them. The CDR3 loop spans 16 amino acids. The CDR3 spells CASSNLQQSVSYEQYF. CDR3 DNA: TGCGCCAGCAGCAACCTACAGCAGTCAGTCTCCTACGAGCAGTACTTC.

V is TRBV7-2 and J is TRBJ2-7; D might be TRBD1 (6 bases). V lost 7 bases, J lost 0 bases, and 13 bases lay in between. This CDR3 contains 14 residues. The germline CDR1 and CDR2 sequences are SGHTA and FQGNSA. The CDR3 loop is CASNQGKPSYEQYF. The DNA for the CDR3 is TGTGCCAGCAACCAGGGGAAACCCTCCTACGAGCAGTACTTC.

This clonotype was detected ten times or more. The chain recombines TRBV24-1 with TRBJ2-3; no definite D call. Between the trimmed V and J ends, which lost 4 bases and 2 bases, there was a span of 12 bases. The CDR3 totals 15 residues. Germline loops: CDR1 KGHDR, CDR2 SFDVKD. DNA of the CDR3: TGTGCCACCAGTGAGACGCACGCTTACACAGATACGCAGTATTTT. Its protein is CATSETHAYTDTQYF.

The chain couples TRBV4-3 to TRBJ2-7; 9 bases line up with TRBD2. The trim removed 0 bases at V and 4 bases at J, leaving 13 bases unmatched. The CDR3 loop spans 18 amino acids. The germline V gene has CDR1 LGHNA and CDR2 YSLEER. In DNA, the CDR3 is TGCGCCAGCAGCCAAGATGTGGTAAGGCTAGCGGGGATATACGAGCAGTACTTC. Residues: CASSQDVVRLAGIYEQYF.

In its sample, this clonotype was seen a few times. The rearrangement uses TRBV7-9 and TRBJ2-7, with 7 bases lining up with TRBD1. The CDR3 is 16 residues long. In germline, CDR1 is SEHNR, CDR2 FQNEAQ (reference sequence). V lost 6 bases, J lost 5 bases, and 16 bases stayed unmatched. CDR3 in DNA: TGTGCCAGCAGTTTCCTCTCCGGGACAGTCCCCAACGAGCAGTACTTC. It translates to CASSFLSGTVPNEQYF.

The V call is TRBV12-3 or TRBV12-4, the J call TRBJ2-2; 10 bases line up with TRBD1. This CDR3 spans 17 amino acids. Trimming cost V 6 bases and J 0 bases; bases outside gene matches: 7. The CDR3 is CASSRLTGGANTGELFF. As DNA, the CDR3 is TGTGCCAGCAGCCGCTTGACAGGGGGCGCGAACACCGGGGAGCTGTTTTTT.

This clonotype was seen only a few times. V and J are TRBV7-8 and TRBJ2-7; 8 bases agree with TRBD2. The germline V gene encodes CDR1 SGHVS and CDR2 FQNEAQ. CDR3 length: 17 amino acids. V lost 2 bases, J lost 0 bases, and 9 bases stayed unmatched. The CDR3 DNA follows: TGTGCCAGCAGCTTAAGGCGGGGCGGGAGGCTCTCCTACGAGCAGTACTTC. Translation gives CASSLRRGGRLSYEQYF.

The chain has TRBV4-2 and TRBJ1-1; the D gene is possibly TRBD1 (5 bases). There are 16 residues in the CDR3. The germline V and J ends were trimmed by 4 bases and 4 bases, with 19 bases remaining between them. Germline CDR1 reads LGHNA; CDR2 reads YNFKEQ. The CDR3 DNA is TGTGCCAGCAGCCTGGGCGACCCCCGGGACGGCACTGAAGCTTTCTTT. Its protein is CASSLGDPRDGTEAFF.

The V call is TRBV19, the J call TRBJ2-1; 9 nucleotides match TRBD2. V was pared by 5 bases and J by 3 bases, with 8 bases of the junction left unmatched. CDR1 and CDR2 from the germline V gene are LNHDA and SQIVND (reference sequence). The CDR3 length is 16 residues. As DNA, the CDR3 is TGTGCCAGTAGTGTCATAGCGGGAGTGTTCTACAATGAGCAGTTCTTC. The encoded protein is CASSVIAGVFYNEQFF.

This clonotype was observed a handful of times. The chain recombines TRBV9 with TRBJ2-1; 11 nucleotides line up with TRBD2. The CDR3 is 17 residues long. Germline CDR1 reads SGDLS; CDR2 reads YYNGEE. V lost 3 bases, J lost 6 bases, and 11 bases stayed unmatched. The CDR3 sequence: CASSAQILAGGGNEQFF. In DNA form, the CDR3 reads TGTGCCAGCAGCGCGCAAATCTTAGCGGGAGGGGGCAATGAGCAGTTCTTC.

This clonotype was seen ten or more times. The V call is TRBV28, the J call TRBJ2-1; D is ambiguous. CDR1 and CDR2 from the germline V gene are MDHEN and SYDVKM. With 4 bases removed from V and 3 bases from J, the gap between germline ends came to 7 bases. The CDR3 consists of 13 residues. The CDR3 region has the DNA TGTGCCAGCAGTTCCTCCCTCTACAATGAGCAGTTCTTC. Protein: CASSSSLYNEQFF.

The genes are TRBV7-8 and TRBJ1-1; 7 bases agree with TRBD1. J lost 10 bases, V lost 0 bases, and 5 bases had no gene match. Germline V gene data show CDR1 as SGHVS and CDR2 as FQNEAQ. This CDR3 contains 13 residues. DNA of the CDR3: TGTGCCAGCAGCTTAGCGACAGGGTCGGGAGCTTTCTTT. Translated: CASSLATGSGAFF.

This clonotype was seen ten or more times. The chain links TRBV29-1 to TRBJ2-3; no reliable D call. Germline values: CDR1 SQVTM, CDR2 ANQGSEA. Between the trimmed V and J ends, which lost 8 bases and 1 base, there was a span of 19 bases. CDR3 length equals 15 residues. CDR3 nucleotide sequence: TGCAGCCCCCCTAAGCTGCCGAACCGCACAGATACGCAGTATTTT. Its translation is CSPPKLPNRTDTQYF.

This clonotype turned up a few times. The chain carries TRBV28 and TRBJ2-2; 10 bases fit TRBD1. The V segment lost 4 bases and the J segment 7 bases; nucleotides outside the gene matches: 6. Germline V gene data show CDR1 as MDHEN and CDR2 as SYDVKM. The CDR3 contains 15 residues. This chain's CDR3 is CASSWTGGFIGELFF. For the CDR3, the DNA is TGTGCCAGCAGTTGGACAGGGGGTTTCATCGGGGAGCTGTTTTTT.

This clonotype was detected a few times. The V gene is TRBV5-1, the J gene TRBJ2-7, with 9 positions matching TRBD2. Trimming took 5 bases from V and 0 from J; bases not matched to a gene: 6. Germline V gives CDR1 SGHRS, CDR2 YFSETQ. The CDR3 covers 15 residues. The CDR3: CASSRTSGFSYEQYF. The CDR3 coding sequence is TGCGCCAGCAGTCGTACTAGCGGGTTCTCCTACGAGCAGTACTTC.

This chain joins TRBV27 and TRBJ2-5; possible D gene TRBD1, 6 bases. The CDR3 is 15 amino acids. The germline V gene has CDR1 MNHEY and CDR2 SMNVEV (reference sequence). Between the trimmed V and J ends, which lost 3 bases and 4 bases, there was a span of 15 bases. The DNA of the CDR3 is TGTGCCAGCAGTTTTATGGGCTTCAGGGGAGAGACCCAGTACTTC. The encoded protein is CASSFMGFRGETQYF.

This chain connects TRBV29-1 to TRBJ2-7; D possibly corresponds to TRBD1 (6 bases). V dropped 7 bases and J dropped 4 bases, with 17 bases sitting between them. Germline V gene data show CDR1 as SQVTM and CDR2 as ANQGSEA. The CDR3 loop spans 13 amino acids. CDR3 loop: CSAQYRDAYEQYF. The CDR3 DNA reads TGCAGCGCCCAGTACAGGGACGCGTACGAGCAGTACTTC.

In this sample, this clonotype turned up a few times. The chain combines TRBV20-1 with TRBJ2-3; D tentatively fits TRBD1 or TRBD2 (5 bases each). V dropped 1 base and J dropped 2 bases, with 7 bases sitting between them. CDR1 and CDR2 (germline): DFQATT, SNEGSKA (reference sequence). The CDR3 covers 13 residues. CDR3 bases: TGCAGTGCTAGAGTTGGGACCACAGATACGCAGTATTTT. Protein product: CSARVGTTDTQYF.

V is TRBV6-5 and J is TRBJ1-1; 10 bases align to TRBD1. CDR1 is MNHEY, CDR2 SVGAGI, per germline. This CDR3 is 12 amino acids long. V shed 4 bases and J 9 bases; nucleotides not matched to a gene: 2. The CDR3 region is CASSLGQGKAFF. The DNA of the CDR3 is TGTGCCAGCAGTTTGGGACAGGGGAAAGCTTTCTTT.

The CDR3 DNA sequence: TGCAGTGCTCACCTAGGGTATGGGGAGACCCAGTACTTC. Translating gives CSAHLGYGETQYF. The chain carries TRBV20-1 and TRBJ2-5, with no clear D. The CDR3 covers 13 residues. CDR1 and CDR2 from the germline V gene are DFQATT and SNEGSKA (reference sequence). V lost 5 bases and J lost 5, with 15 bases in between.

This clonotype was seen a handful of times. The CDR3 region is CASSGGGANYGYTF. The CDR3 DNA is TGTGCCAGCAGTGGGGGAGGGGCTAACTATGGCTACACCTTC. J is TRBJ1-2 and V is TRBV2, with TRBD1 as a possible D gene (5 bases). CDR3 size: 14 residues. Per germline, CDR1 SNHLY and CDR2 FYNNEI. The ends were cut back, 4 bases at V and 0 bases at J, with 9 bases in the middle.